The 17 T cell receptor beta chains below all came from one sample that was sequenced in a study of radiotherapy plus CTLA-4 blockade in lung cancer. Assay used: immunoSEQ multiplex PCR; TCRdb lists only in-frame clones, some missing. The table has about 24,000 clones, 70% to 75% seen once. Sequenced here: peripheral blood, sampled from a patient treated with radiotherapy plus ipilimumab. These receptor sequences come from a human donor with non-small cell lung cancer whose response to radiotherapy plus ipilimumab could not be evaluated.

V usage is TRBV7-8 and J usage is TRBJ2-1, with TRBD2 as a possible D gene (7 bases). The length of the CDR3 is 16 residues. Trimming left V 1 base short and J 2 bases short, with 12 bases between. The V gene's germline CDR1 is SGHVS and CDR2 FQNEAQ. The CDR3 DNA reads TGTGCCAGCAGCTTAGGGGGGCGGGAGACCTACAATGAGCAGTTCTTC. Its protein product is CASSLGGRETYNEQFF.

Here the CDR3 DNA reads TGTGCCAGTTCCGGGACAGGCAATCAGCCCCAGCATTTT. Protein product: CASSGTGNQPQHF. This chain connects TRBV19 to TRBJ1-5, with 7 bases identical to TRBD1. CDR1 LNHDA and CDR2 SQIVND come from the germline V gene (reference sequence). This CDR3 is 13 amino acids long. V lost 8 bases and J lost 2; bases outside the gene matches: 3.

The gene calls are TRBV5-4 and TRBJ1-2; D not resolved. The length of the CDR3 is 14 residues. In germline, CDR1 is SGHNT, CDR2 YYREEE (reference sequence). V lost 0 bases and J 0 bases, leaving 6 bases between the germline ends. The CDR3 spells CASSLAGANYGYTF. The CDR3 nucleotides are TGTGCCAGCAGCTTGGCCGGTGCTAACTATGGCTACACCTTC.

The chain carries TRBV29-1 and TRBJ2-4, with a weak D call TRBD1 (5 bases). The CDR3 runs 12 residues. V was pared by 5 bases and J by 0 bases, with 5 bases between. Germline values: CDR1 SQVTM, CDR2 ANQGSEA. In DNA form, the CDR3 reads TGCAGCGTTACAGGAGCCAAAAACATTCAGTACTTC. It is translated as CSVTGAKNIQYF.

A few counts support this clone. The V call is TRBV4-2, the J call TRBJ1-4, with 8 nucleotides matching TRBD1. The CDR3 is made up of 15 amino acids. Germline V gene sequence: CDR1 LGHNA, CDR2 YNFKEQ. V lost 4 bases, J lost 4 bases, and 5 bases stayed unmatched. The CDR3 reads CASSPGQGHNEKLFF. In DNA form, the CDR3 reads TGTGCCAGCAGCCCAGGACAGGGACATAATGAAAAACTGTTTTTT.

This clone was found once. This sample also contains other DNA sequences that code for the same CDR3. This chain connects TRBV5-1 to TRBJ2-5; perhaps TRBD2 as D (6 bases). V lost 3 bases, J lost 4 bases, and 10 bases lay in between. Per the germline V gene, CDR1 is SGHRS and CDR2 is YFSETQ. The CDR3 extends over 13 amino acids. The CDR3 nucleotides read TGCGCCAGCAGCTCCCAGGGAGGAGAGACCCAGTACTTC. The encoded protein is CASSSQGGETQYF.

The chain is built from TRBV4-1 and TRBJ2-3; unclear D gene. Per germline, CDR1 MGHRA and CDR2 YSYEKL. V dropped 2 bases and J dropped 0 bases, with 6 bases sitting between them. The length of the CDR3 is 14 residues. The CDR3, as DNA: TGCGCCAGCAGCCAATCCACTAGCACAGATACGCAGTATTTT. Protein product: CASSQSTSTDTQYF.

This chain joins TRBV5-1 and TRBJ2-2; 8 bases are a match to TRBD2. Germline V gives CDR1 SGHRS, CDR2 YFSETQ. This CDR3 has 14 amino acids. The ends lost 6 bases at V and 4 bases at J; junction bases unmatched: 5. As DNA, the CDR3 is TGCGCCAGCACGGGAGGGCCGGGCACCGGGGAGCTGTTTTTT. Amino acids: CASTGGPGTGELFF.

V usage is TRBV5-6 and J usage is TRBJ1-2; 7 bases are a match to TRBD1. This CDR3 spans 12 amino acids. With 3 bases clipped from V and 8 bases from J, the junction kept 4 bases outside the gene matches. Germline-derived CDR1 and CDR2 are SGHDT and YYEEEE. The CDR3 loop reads CASSSTGVGYTF. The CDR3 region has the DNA TGTGCCAGCAGCTCCACAGGGGTGGGCTACACCTTC.

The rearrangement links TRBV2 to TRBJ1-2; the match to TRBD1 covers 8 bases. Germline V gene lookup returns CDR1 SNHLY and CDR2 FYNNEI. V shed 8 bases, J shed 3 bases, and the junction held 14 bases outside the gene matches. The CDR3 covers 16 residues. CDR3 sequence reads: CASARGQSQIHYGYTF. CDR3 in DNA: TGTGCCAGCGCCAGGGGGCAATCCCAAATCCACTATGGCTACACCTTC.

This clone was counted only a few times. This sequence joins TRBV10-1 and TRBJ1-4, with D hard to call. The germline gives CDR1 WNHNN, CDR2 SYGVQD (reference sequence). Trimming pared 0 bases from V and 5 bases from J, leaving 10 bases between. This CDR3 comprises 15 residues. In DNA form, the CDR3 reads TGCGCCAGCAGTGAGTCGATGGGAGGCAATGAAAAACTGTTTTTT. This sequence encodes CASSESMGGNEKLFF.

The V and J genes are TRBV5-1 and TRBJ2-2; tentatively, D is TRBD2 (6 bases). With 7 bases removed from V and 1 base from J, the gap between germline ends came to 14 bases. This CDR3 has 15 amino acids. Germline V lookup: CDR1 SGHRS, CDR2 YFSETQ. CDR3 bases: TGCGCCAGCCGCCTCCCGGGACTGAACACCGGGGAGCTGTTTTTT. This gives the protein CASRLPGLNTGELFF.

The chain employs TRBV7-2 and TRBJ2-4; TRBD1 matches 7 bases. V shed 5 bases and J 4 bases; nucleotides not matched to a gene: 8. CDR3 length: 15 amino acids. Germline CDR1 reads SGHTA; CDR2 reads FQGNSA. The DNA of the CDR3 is TGTGCCAGCAGCCGGTCCGGGACAGAAAAAAACATTCAGTACTTC. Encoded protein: CASSRSGTEKNIQYF.

The CDR3 region has the DNA TGTGCCAGCAGTTCGAACGCGGGAGGGCCGACCCACGAGCAGTACTTC. Translation gives CASSSNAGGPTHEQYF. This sequence joins TRBV28 and TRBJ2-7; TRBD2 matches 9 bases. V lost 4 bases to trimming and J lost 5 bases; unmatched junction nucleotides: 12. Germline V gene lookup returns CDR1 MDHEN and CDR2 SYDVKM. This CDR3 is built from 16 residues.

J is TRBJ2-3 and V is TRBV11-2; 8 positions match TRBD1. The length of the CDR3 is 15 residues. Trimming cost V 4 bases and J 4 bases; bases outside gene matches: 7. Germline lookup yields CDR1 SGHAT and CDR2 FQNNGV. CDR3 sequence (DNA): TGTGCCAGCAGCTCCGACAGGGGTTACGCAGATACGCAGTATTTT. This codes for CASSSDRGYADTQYF.

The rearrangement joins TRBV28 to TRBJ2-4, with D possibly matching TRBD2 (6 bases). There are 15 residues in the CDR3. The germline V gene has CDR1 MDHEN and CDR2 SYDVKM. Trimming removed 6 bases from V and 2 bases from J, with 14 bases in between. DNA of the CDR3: TGTGCCAGCAGGCGACGCGGGACTCCCAAAAACATTCAGTACTTC. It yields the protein CASRRRGTPKNIQYF.

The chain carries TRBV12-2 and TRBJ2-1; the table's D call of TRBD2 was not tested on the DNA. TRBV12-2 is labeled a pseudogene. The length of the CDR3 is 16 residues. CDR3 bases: TGTGCAAGTCGCTCGCCCGGGACTAGCGGTTACAATGAGCAGTTCTTC. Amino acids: CASRSPGTSGYNEQFF.